These T cell receptor beta chains were read from a single sample in a study of CD8+ T cells in alopecia areata. The repertoire was sequenced with immunoSEQ multiplex PCR; TCRdb's copy has only in-frame clones and lacks some. Of approximately 100,000 clones listed, almost 60% are singletons. The starting material was CD8+ T cells sorted from blood, obtained between weeks 55 and 65, from a patient treated with tofacitinib. The receptors originated from a human donor with alopecia areata. CDR3s leave out the opening cysteine and the closing phenylalanine or tryptophan.

>14|TRBJ2-3|TRBV5-1
ASSLRISYERETQY
>11|TRBJ2-1|TRBV2
ASRAGAGNEQF
>10|TRBJ2-7|TRBV6-1
ASSEFRKEQY
>12|TRBJ2-7|TRBV27
ASSLGLADYEQY
>11|TRBJ1-1|TRBV19
ASSINSNTEAF
>11|TRBJ2-7|TRBV7-9
ASTTGSNYEQY
>15|TRBJ2-3|TRBV6-1
ASSEAGDGGGSDTQY
>12|TRBJ2-1|TRBV7-2
ASSPGVAHNEQF
>14|TRBJ2-1|TRBV5-6
ASSLGTGTRYDEQF
>11|TRBJ2-7|TRBV7-9
ASSSGTTYEQY
>13|TRBJ1-1|TRBV6-1
ASSVELGGNTEAF
>14|TRBJ1-2|TRBV4-1
ASSQAAGVMEDGYT
>12|TRBJ1-6|TRBV28
ASTSGENYSPLH
>14|TRBJ1-2|TRBV6-6
ASSLFGQGTNYGYT
>10|TRBJ2-7|TRBV30
AWSDQAHEQY
>9|TRBJ1-1|TRBV29-1
SVEDLSEAF
>15|TRBJ2-7|TRBV27
ASSLGSGRTRAYEQY
>12|TRBJ1-1|TRBV5-6
ASSLLQMNTEAF
>12|TRBJ2-1|TRBV7-3
ASSLTGKGDEQF
>11|TRBJ2-3|TRBV27
ASSLTGADTQY
>13|TRBJ2-3|TRBV6-5
ASSVASGDTDTQY
>11|TRBJ2-7|TRBV5-6
ASSAGSSYEQY
>11|TRBJ2-2|TRBV9
ASSDPPTGELF
>12|TRBJ1-5|TRBV7-9
ASSLGFRNQPQH
>13|TRBJ2-5|TRBV5-1
ASSLGDAVGETQY
>12|TRBJ1-2|TRBV4-1
ASSPGTPRPGYT
>15|TRBJ2-7|TRBV4-1
ASSQDPRDRLPYEQY
>12|TRBJ1-1|TRBV6-5
ASSSTGTDSKAF
>11|TRBJ2-7|TRBV13
ASSPGRINEQY
>13|TRBJ1-5|TRBV4-1
ASSQGGGSNQPQH
>13|TRBJ2-7|TRBV7-9
ASTKGVARPYEQY
>13|TRBJ2-7|TRBV7-6
ASSFGDGDSYEQY
>9|TRBJ1-1|TRBV11-2
ASSLVVGPF
>12|TRBJ2-7|TRBV29-1
SVEWEGGSYEQY
>13|TRBJ2-5|TRBV9
ASSPDGGGQETQY
>10|TRBJ2-3|TRBV27
ASSKIGDTQY
>15|TRBJ1-2|TRBV25-1
ASSEPGQGARGYGYT
>12|TRBJ2-3|TRBV29-1
SGGRGTSTDTQY
>10|TRBJ2-1|TRBV5-6
ASAKGSNEQF
>12|TRBJ1-1|TRBV29-1
SVHVTGVNTEAF
>11|TRBJ1-5|TRBV27
ASGWGLSQPQH
>11|TRBJ2-7|TRBV4-1
ASSQRTDYEQY
>10|TRBJ2-5|TRBV7-2
ASRSLRETQY